Sequencing of this T cell receptor (beta chain) was carried out in a study of T cells after yellow fever vaccination. Each CDR3 protein gets one entry after TCRdb re-called the 5' RACE reads with MiXCR. The sample yields approximately 300,000 distinct CDR3 sequences, 6.5% to 8.5% seen once. The CDR3 runs to 14 residues. Trimming took off 7 bases at V and 8 bases at J, with 20 bases between the two ends. Per the germline V gene, CDR1 is SGHRS and CDR2 is YFSETQ. There are a few counts of this clonotype. This TCR derives from a man aged 18 to 35 who received the YFV17D yellow fever vaccine. Sequencing used PBMCs, obtained roughly 46 days after the first yellow fever vaccination. The chain carries TRBV5-1 and TRBJ2-3; maybe TRBD2 (5 bases). The chain's CDR3 is CASAAGRETVTQYF. The CDR3 DNA reads as TGCGCCAGCGCGGCGGGCCGAGAGACCGTTACGCAGTATTTT.